These 8 T cell receptor beta chains were all obtained from the same sample, sequenced in a study of T cells in Graves' hyperthyroidism and ophthalmopathy. TCR beta CDR3 regions were amplified from RNA. A set of HTBI primers served as the primers for a first-round RT-PCR of the TCR CDR3. TCRdb analysed the multiplex PCR reads with MiXCR anew, one entry per CDR3 protein. The sample shows some 350,000 distinct CDR3 sequences, around 15% of them seen only once. The sample comprised blood. The origin of the receptors is an older woman with Graves' ophthalmopathy.

The table lists this clonotype with many counts. This chain joins TRBV10-3 and TRBJ2-3; D is possibly TRBD2 (5 bases). The V gene's germline CDR1 is ENHRY and CDR2 SYGVKD. V dropped 3 bases and J dropped 7 bases, with 11 bases sitting between them. The CDR3 has 13 residues. This chain's CDR3 is CAISDSGTHTQYF. The CDR3 DNA reads as TGTGCCATCAGTGACTCGGGAACGCATACGCAGTATTTT.

This clonotype was observed at least ten times. The V call is TRBV11-2, the J call TRBJ2-1; TRBD2 aligns across 9 bases. CDR3 length: 14 amino acids. The ends lost 7 bases at V and 4 bases at J; junction bases unmatched: 5. The germline V gene has CDR1 SGHAT and CDR2 FQNNGV. CDR3 amino acids: CASNQREAYNEQFF. The DNA for the CDR3 is TGTGCCAGCAACCAGCGGGAGGCATACAATGAGCAGTTCTTC.

The sample holds a few counts of this clonotype. This chain joins TRBV6-1 and TRBJ1-4; D perhaps matches TRBD1 (5 bases). The ends were cut back, 5 bases at V and 7 bases at J, with 8 bases in the middle. Germline V lookup: CDR1 MNHNS, CDR2 SASEGT. The CDR3 is 12 amino acids. The CDR3 loop is CASSWDREKLFF. In DNA, the CDR3 is TGTGCCAGCAGTTGGGACCGTGAAAAACTGTTTTTT.

The rearrangement joins TRBV29-1 to TRBJ2-7; TRBD2 matches at 13 bases. Trimming took 5 bases from V and 7 from J; bases not matched to a gene: 8. This CDR3 has 14 amino acids. Germline V gene lookup returns CDR1 SQVTM and CDR2 ANQGSEA. CDR3 sequence: CSVRGLAGDLEQYF. CDR3 nucleotides: TGCAGCGTTCGAGGACTAGCGGGAGATTTGGAGCAGTACTTC.

There are many counts of this clonotype. The CDR3 sequence is CASSQGLEGGNEQFF. DNA for the CDR3: TGTGCCAGCAGCCAGGGACTAGAGGGGGGCAATGAGCAGTTCTTC. The chain has TRBV3-1 and TRBJ2-1; 8 bases map to TRBD2. J was trimmed by 6 bases and V by 3 bases; bases with no gene match: 7. This CDR3 spans 15 amino acids. Per germline, CDR1 LGHDT and CDR2 YNNKEL (reference sequence).

This clonotype was counted only a few times. Possible read error: a much larger clone is one base away. The rearrangement links TRBV2 to TRBJ2-1; TRBD2 agrees at 11 bases. Judging by the DNA end, TRBJ2-7 fits better; the J call may be wrong. Germline V lookup: CDR1 SNHLY, CDR2 FYNNEI. CDR3 length: 13 amino acids. CDR3 nucleotide sequence: TGTGCCAGCAGGACTAGCGGGGCTAATGAGCAGTACTTC. Translation gives CASRTSGANEQYF.

The rearrangement links TRBV11-2 to TRBJ2-1; 8 bases are a match to TRBD2. V was clipped by 6 bases and J by 0 bases; unmatched bases: 4. The germline V gene encodes CDR1 SGHAT and CDR2 FQNNGV. The CDR3 sequence is 15 residues long. The CDR3 nucleotides read TGTGCCAGCAGGTCAGCGGGAGCCTCCTACAATGAGCAGTTCTTC. It encodes CASRSAGASYNEQFF.

This clonotype has ten or more counts. The rearrangement uses TRBV30 and TRBJ1-6, with 11 bases matching TRBD1. This CDR3 is 14 amino acids long. Germline values: CDR1 GTSNPN, CDR2 SVGIG (reference sequence). The trim removed 3 bases at V and 9 bases at J, leaving 4 bases unmatched. DNA of the CDR3: TGTGCCTGGAGGCAGGACAGGGGGCCTTCACCCCTCCACTTT. The encoded protein is CAWRQDRGPSPLHF.